The clone carrying this T cell receptor beta chain showed up many times. No antigen is known for it. The read gets to within 3 residues of the CDR3 end, and the germline J gene fills in the rest. The data derive from a study of T cell clonality in common variable immunodeficiency. Study conclusions and caveats: Reportedly, TCR beta sequences from common variable immunodeficiency showed fewer deletions and N-nucleotide insertions. CVID subjects had higher TCRbeta clonality than healthy controls, most marked in about a third.

This CDR3 spans 15 amino acids. V lost 4 bases to trimming and J lost 5 bases, with 18 bases between them. Germline CDR1 and CDR2: SGHAT and FQNNGV. Measured with immunoSEQ multiplex PCR; TCRdb has only the in-frame clones, and not every one. Found here are 15,000 to 25,000 clones, no singletons; the ten largest cover 2.5%. CVID subjects had received replacement immunoglobulin for at least one year. The chain has TRBV11-2 and TRBJ2-7; TRBD2 might be the D (5 bases). The sequencing input was peripheral blood mononuclear cells. This clonotype was sampled from a human donor with common variable immunodeficiency. CDR3 region: CASSSQLVISHEQYF. Incomplete CDR3 DNA: TGTGCCAGCAGCTCGCAACTAGTAATTTCCCACGAG. The whole variable domain, remainder taken from reference TRBV11-2 and TRBJ2-7, is EAGVAQSPRYKIIEKRQSVAFWCNPISGHATLYWYQQILGQGPKLLIQFQNNGVVDDSQLPKDRFSAERLKGVDSTLKIQPAKLEDSAVYLCASSSQLVISHEQYFGPGTRLTVT.